The T cell receptor beta chain under discussion was sequenced for a study of T cell responses to AZD1222 COVID-19 vaccine. Method: immunoSEQ multiplex PCR; TCRdb's copy keeps in-frame clones and lacks some. This repertoire shows 100,000 or so clones, 80% to 90% found once; its top ten account for roughly 10%. The germline gives CDR1 SGDLS, CDR2 YYNGEE. The V gene lost 4 bases and the J gene lost 7 bases, with 11 bases spanning the gap. This CDR3 has 13 residues. The sequence was collected from an adult who received the AZD1222 COVID-19 vaccine. The rearrangement links TRBV9 to TRBJ2-2; D tentatively reads TRBD1 or TRBD2 (5 bases each). Specimen: peripheral blood, collected 28 days after the second AZD1222 dose. The CDR3: CASSTTGGGELFF. The CDR3 nucleotides read TGTGCCAGCAGCACAACTGGGGGCGGGGAGCTGTTTTTT.